These 7 T cell receptor beta chains share one sample of origin, sequenced in a study of prognosis after radiotherapy for stage I lung cancer. The TCR beta CDR3 region was amplified from genomic DNA, with two rounds of multiplex PCR being used for the amplification. The first PCR round targeted every TRBV and TRBJ gene with specific primers. TCRdb processed the multiplex PCR reads anew with MiXCR; each CDR3 protein has one entry. The sample has some 15,000 distinct CDR3 sequences; about a quarter are singletons. Sample: PBMCs, taken before or after stereotactic body radiation therapy (not recorded which). The receptors derive from a donor aged 50 or older with non-small cell lung cancer.

In its sample, this clonotype ranks as medium-sized. In DNA, the CDR3 is TGTGCCAGCAGCGTGCTGCCCGGCAATGAGCAGTTCTTC. It is translated as CASSVLPGNEQFF. The V gene is TRBV9, the J gene TRBJ2-1; D gene unclear. The CDR3 spans 13 residues. Germline loops: CDR1 SGDLS, CDR2 YYNGEE. V gave up 2 bases and J gave up 6 bases, with 9 bases separating them.

This clonotype has only one observation. V gene TRBV27 combines with J gene TRBJ2-2; no clear D. Germline loops: CDR1 MNHEY, CDR2 SMNVEV (reference sequence). The CDR3 consists of 16 residues. Trimming left V 6 bases short and J 12 bases short, with 26 bases between. The CDR3: CASSRLLSANTGQLFF. The CDR3 DNA sequence: TGTGCCAGCAGCCGTCTTTTATCCGCCAACACCGGTCAGCTGTTTTTT.

Many counts were recorded for this clonotype. The genes are TRBV6-5 and TRBJ1-5; tentative D call: TRBD1 (6 bases). Germline CDR1 MNHEY, CDR2 SVGAGI. The CDR3 consists of 17 residues. V lost 0 bases, J lost 3 bases, and 15 bases lay in between. Here the CDR3 DNA reads TGTGCCAGCAGTTACTCGGGAGGGGGGCAACTCAATCAGCCCCAGCATTTT. It codes for CASSYSGGGQLNQPQHF.

The sample holds one count of this clonotype. The likely explanation is a read error, given a far larger clone one base away. V is TRBV6-4 and J is TRBJ2-5; a possible D gene is TRBD2 (6 bases). Germline V gene data show CDR1 as MRHNA and CDR2 as SNTAGT. The length of the CDR3 is 14 residues. DNA of the CDR3: TGTGCCAGCAGCCTAAATATGGGTCGGGGGACCAAGTACTTC. This encodes CASSLNMGRGTKYF.

This clonotype is classed as medium-sized. The genes are TRBV2 and TRBJ2-7; D is uncertain. The CDR3 sequence is 12 residues long. Germline values: CDR1 SNHLY, CDR2 FYNNEI. Trimming removed 7 bases at V and 5 bases at J, with 12 bases between. The CDR3 DNA follows: TGTGCCAGCACAATGTCCGGGCACGAGCAGTACTTC. Translating gives CASTMSGHEQYF.

On this clonotype: A read error is possible here, since a much larger clone lies one base away. This chain links TRBV29-1 with TRBJ1-2; 7 bases are shared with TRBD1. The germline V gene encodes CDR1 SQVTM and CDR2 ANQGSEA. This CDR3 contains 13 residues. The CDR3 DNA reads TGCATCGGGGCTACCGGACAGGTATCCGGCTACACCTTC. This gives the protein CIGATGQVSGYTF.

This clonotype was detected ten times or more. The chain links TRBV7-9 to TRBJ2-1; tentative D call: TRBD2 (6 bases). The CDR3 contains 13 residues. Germline lookup yields CDR1 SEHNR and CDR2 FQNEAQ (reference sequence). V lost 1 base and J lost 7, with 8 bases in between. The CDR3: CASSLGGVNEQFF. CDR3 nucleotide sequence: TGTGCCAGCAGCTTAGGGGGGGTAAATGAGCAGTTCTTC.